The 27 T cell receptor beta chains below all came from one sample that was sequenced in a study of cytomegalovirus exposure and HLA in healthy donors. The study ran its PCR with 60 Vbeta and 13 Jbeta primers. Sequenced by immunoSEQ multiplex PCR; TCRdb stores in-frame clones only, minus some. Its clone listing holds around 80,000 clones. The specimen sequenced was PBMCs. All receptors derive from a man aged 35-49 years in good health and CMV-seronegative.

This chain uses TRBV6-4 with TRBJ2-3, with a tentative D call TRBD2 (5 bases). This CDR3 has 16 residues. V dropped 3 bases and J dropped 5 bases, with 18 bases sitting between them. Germline V CDR1 and CDR2: MRHNA, SNTAGT. CDR3 in amino acids: CASSDSHDLRGDTQYF. Here the CDR3 DNA reads TGTGCCAGCAGTGATTCGCACGACCTCCGGGGAGATACGCAGTATTTT.

The CDR3 coding sequence is TGTGCCAGTAGTATTCGGTCGGGACAGGGCTCCTACGAGCAGTACTTC. It yields the protein CASSIRSGQGSYEQYF. This chain links TRBV19 with TRBJ2-7; 9 bases align to TRBD1. The CDR3 spans 16 residues. Germline trimming cut 3 bases from V and 0 bases from J; bases unmatched to any gene: 6. Per germline, CDR1 LNHDA and CDR2 SQIVND (reference sequence).

The rearrangement links TRBV30 to TRBJ1-6, with TRBD1 matching 7 bases. The CDR3 is 14 amino acids. The V gene's germline CDR1 is GTSNPN and CDR2 SVGIG (reference sequence). Unmatched junction bases numbered 8, after V lost 3 bases and J lost 9 bases. For the CDR3, the DNA is TGTGCCTGGAGCAACCGGGACAGCTTTTCACCCCTCCACTTT. Its translation: CAWSNRDSFSPLHF.

The rearrangement uses TRBV7-2 and TRBJ1-2; D ambiguous. CDR1 is SGHTA and CDR2 is FQGNSA in the germline V gene. The CDR3 consists of 14 residues. V lost 1 base and J 2 bases, leaving 8 bases between the germline ends. CDR3 residues: CASSLGIQNYGYTF. Written as DNA, the CDR3 is TGTGCCAGCAGCTTAGGAATACAGAACTATGGCTACACCTTC.

This chain links TRBV7-2 with TRBJ2-5; 11 bases map to TRBD2. Trimming removed 4 bases from V and 5 bases from J; junction bases left unmatched: 6. Germline V gene sequence: CDR1 SGHTA, CDR2 FQGNSA. This CDR3 spans 15 amino acids. The CDR3: CASSSGLAGGETQYF. The CDR3, as DNA: TGTGCCAGCAGCTCCGGGCTAGCGGGAGGTGAGACCCAGTACTTC. Full variable domain (outside the CDR3, taken from reference TRBV7-2 and TRBJ2-5): GAGVSQSPSNKVTEKGKDVELRCDPISGHTALYWYRQSLGQGLEFLIYFQGNSAPDKSGLPSDRFSAERTGGSVSTLTIQRTQQEDSAVYLCASSSGLAGGETQYFGPGTRLLVL.

The chain employs TRBV5-1 and TRBJ2-1; 12 bases are a match to TRBD2. Germline CDR1 is SGHRS and CDR2 is YFSETQ. The CDR3 loop spans 17 amino acids. V was clipped by 0 bases and J by 7 bases; unmatched bases: 8. As DNA, the CDR3 is TGCGCCAGCAGCTTGGGTCTAGCGGGAGGGCTGGGTAATGAGCAGTTCTTC. This gives the protein CASSLGLAGGLGNEQFF.

The chain couples TRBV27 to TRBJ2-7, with 7 bases lining up with TRBD2. The CDR3 totals 13 residues. V lost 10 bases to trimming and J lost 4 bases; unmatched junction nucleotides: 10. Per the germline V gene, CDR1 is MNHEY and CDR2 is SMNVEV (reference sequence). CDR3 region: CATRDQGGYEQYF. CDR3 in DNA: TGTGCCACCAGGGACCAGGGAGGGTACGAGCAGTACTTC.

Remarks on this clone: An end of the junction does not agree with germline; a read error may underlie this. The chain couples TRBV7-6 to TRBJ1-2; 11 nucleotides align to TRBD1. The CDR3 has 16 amino acids. Germline CDR1 SGHVS, CDR2 FNYEAQ. CDR3 nucleotide sequence: TGTGCCAGCAGTTTAGGGACAGGGGGTTATTCATATGGCTACACCTTC. It translates to CASSLGTGGYSYGYTF.

This chain uses TRBV7-2 with TRBJ2-7; 8 nucleotides align to TRBD2. In germline, CDR1 is SGHTA, CDR2 FQGNSA. V gave up 5 bases and J gave up 11 bases; unmatched junction bases: 14. CDR3 length equals 14 residues. The CDR3 region is CASSPRRDHGREYF. The CDR3 DNA sequence: TGTGCCAGCAGCCCCCGCCGGGACCACGGGAGGGAGTACTTC.

The gene calls are TRBV19 and TRBJ2-7, with D possibly being TRBD1 (6 bases). Germline assignment: CDR1 LNHDA and CDR2 SQIVND (reference sequence). The V and J ends lost 7 bases and 6 bases respectively, with 16 bases between them. This CDR3 is built from 13 residues. CDR3 region: CASNMNREREQYF. The CDR3 DNA follows: TGTGCCAGTAATATGAACAGGGAGCGCGAGCAGTACTTC.

The chain is built from TRBV15 and TRBJ1-5; possible D gene TRBD1, 6 bases. Germline CDR1 and CDR2: LNHNV and YYDKDF (reference sequence). V was trimmed by 2 bases and J by 6 bases, leaving 20 bases between them. There are 17 residues in the CDR3. In nucleotides, the CDR3 is TGTGCCACCAGCAGACCCGGGGCGGGGGCGGAGGGTCAGCCCCAGCATTTT. As protein: CATSRPGAGAEGQPQHF.

The J gene is TRBJ2-1, the V gene TRBV9; 10 nucleotides agree with TRBD2. This CDR3 is 15 amino acids long. Germline loops: CDR1 SGDLS, CDR2 YYNGEE. V trimming: 2 bases; J trimming: 6 bases; junction bases outside the gene matches: 5. The CDR3 DNA reads TGTGCCAGCAGCGTGATAGCGGGAGGTCGCAATGAGCAGTTCTTC. Protein product: CASSVIAGGRNEQFF.

V is TRBV5-4 and J is TRBJ2-5, with 11 bases that match TRBD2. The CDR3 runs 16 residues. The trim removed 5 bases at V and 5 bases at J, leaving 11 bases unmatched. Germline assignment: CDR1 SGHNT and CDR2 YYREEE (reference sequence). The CDR3 loop is CASSPASGRNLETQYF. In DNA form, the CDR3 reads TGTGCCAGCAGTCCGGCTAGCGGGAGGAACCTGGAGACCCAGTACTTC.

The chain couples TRBV19 to TRBJ1-2, with D possibly being TRBD1 (5 bases). This CDR3 comprises 16 residues. V gave up 4 bases and J gave up 4 bases, with 19 bases separating them. CDR1 is LNHDA and CDR2 is SQIVND in the germline V gene (reference sequence). DNA for the CDR3: TGTGCCAGTAGTACGGGCGACAGTCTGGCCCCCTATGGCTACACCTTC. As protein: CASSTGDSLAPYGYTF.

The chain combines TRBV4-3 with TRBJ1-2, with 9 positions matching TRBD1. CDR3 length: 15 residues. Unmatched junction bases numbered 8, after V lost 5 bases and J lost 4 bases. In germline, CDR1 is LGHNA, CDR2 YSLEER. CDR3 loop: CASSKGQGRVYGYTF. CDR3 DNA sequence: TGCGCCAGCAGCAAGGGACAGGGACGAGTCTATGGCTACACCTTC.

The chain employs TRBV21-1 and TRBJ2-7; the table's D call TRBD1 went unverified against the DNA. TRBV21-1 is a pseudogene locus. This CDR3 contains 15 residues. This chain's CDR3 is CASSNSGEFSYEQYF. The CDR3 DNA sequence: TGTGCCAGCAGCAATTCAGGGGAGTTCTCCTACGAGCAGTACTTC.

This chain connects TRBV7-2 to TRBJ1-4; D perhaps matches TRBD1 (5 bases). The CDR3 is made up of 18 amino acids. The V end was cut by 1 base, the J end by 3 bases, with 18 bases between. The germline gives CDR1 SGHTA, CDR2 FQGNSA. The CDR3 reads CASSLVPGRASSNEKLFF. The DNA for the CDR3 is TGTGCCAGCAGCTTAGTCCCTGGCAGGGCATCTTCTAATGAAAAACTGTTTTTT.

The rearrangement joins TRBV5-6 to TRBJ2-7; TRBD1 is a possible D gene (5 bases). V lost 0 bases, J lost 5 bases, and 15 bases lay in between. This CDR3 has 15 residues. Germline CDR1 and CDR2: SGHDT and YYEEEE. The CDR3 here is CASSLVQGPGDEQYF. In DNA form, the CDR3 reads TGTGCCAGCAGCTTGGTTCAGGGCCCAGGCGACGAGCAGTACTTC.

V gene TRBV4-1 combines with J gene TRBJ2-1, with 7 bases lining up with TRBD2. Germline lookup yields CDR1 MGHRA and CDR2 YSYEKL. Germline trimming cut 0 bases from V and 5 bases from J; bases unmatched to any gene: 13. The CDR3 is 18 amino acids. The CDR3 loop reads CASSQEGWAGVINNEQFF. The CDR3 DNA follows: TGCGCCAGCAGCCAAGAAGGGTGGGCGGGAGTTATAAACAATGAGCAGTTCTTC.

The rearrangement links TRBV5-1 to TRBJ2-3; 7 positions agree with TRBD2. This CDR3 contains 14 residues. V gave up 4 bases and J gave up 1 base; unmatched junction bases: 3. The V gene's germline CDR1 is SGHRS and CDR2 YFSETQ. Here the CDR3 DNA reads TGCGCCAGCAGCGCGGCGGGGGGCACAGATACGCAGTATTTT. This translates into CASSAAGGTDTQYF.

As regards this clone: Mismatch with germline at one junction end may stem from a read error. The V call is TRBV4-3, the J call TRBJ1-1; 10 nucleotides align to TRBD1. The CDR3 is made up of 13 amino acids. CDR1 is LGHNA, CDR2 YSLEER, per germline. CDR3 loop: CTSSLGQGHGAFF. DNA for the CDR3: TGCACCAGCAGCCTGGGACAGGGGCATGGAGCTTTCTTT.

This chain links TRBV2 with TRBJ1-1; D is unresolved. Germline V lookup: CDR1 SNHLY, CDR2 FYNNEI. The CDR3 spans 13 residues. V dropped 7 bases and J dropped 1 base, with 10 bases sitting between them. The DNA for the CDR3 is TGTGCCAGCATCGCCCCAGAGAACACTGAAGCTTTCTTT. This encodes CASIAPENTEAFF.

This sequence joins TRBV5-6 and TRBJ1-4; D is unclear. CDR1 and CDR2 from the germline V gene are SGHDT and YYEEEE. Trimming cost V 5 bases and J 4 bases, with 15 bases left between them. The CDR3 has 15 residues. This CDR3 is CASSNLPGSNEKLFF. CDR3 nucleotide sequence: TGTGCCAGCAGTAATCTGCCCGGGAGTAATGAAAAACTGTTTTTT.

The rearrangement links TRBV19 to TRBJ1-1; no clear D gene. The CDR3 sequence is 15 residues long. The germline V gene encodes CDR1 LNHDA and CDR2 SQIVND (reference sequence). V was cut by 6 bases and J by 5 bases, with 19 bases left in between. The DNA for the CDR3 is TGTGCCAGTAGCGCCCTGACAAAACCGGGGACTGAAGCTTTCTTT. Encoded protein: CASSALTKPGTEAFF.

The gene calls are TRBV4-3 and TRBJ1-5; no clear D gene. The CDR3 is made up of 17 amino acids. V was cut by 3 bases and J by 3 bases, with 18 bases left in between. From germline, CDR1 is LGHNA and CDR2 YSLEER. The CDR3 DNA follows: TGCGCCAGCAGCCAGAATGAAGGGTGGGAGCTCAATCAGCCCCAGCATTTT. The encoded protein is CASSQNEGWELNQPQHF.

The rearrangement joins TRBV6-5 to TRBJ2-2; 8 nucleotides align to TRBD1. The CDR3 is 15 amino acids. CDR1 MNHEY and CDR2 SVGAGI come from the germline V gene. J was trimmed by 0 bases and V by 6 bases; bases with no gene match: 3. DNA of the CDR3: TGTGCCAGCAGATGGACAGGGACGAACACCGGGGAGCTGTTTTTT. This sequence encodes CASRWTGTNTGELFF.

The V call is TRBV4-3, the J call TRBJ2-3, with D possibly being TRBD1 (5 bases). The DNA end favors TRBJ1-5, so the J call may be wrong. Germline CDR1 LGHNA, CDR2 YSLEER. This CDR3 spans 17 amino acids. The CDR3 reads CASSQDTRDWGSDTQHF. Written as DNA, the CDR3 is TGCGCCAGCAGCCAAGATACTAGGGACTGGGGGTCAGATACGCAGCATTTT.